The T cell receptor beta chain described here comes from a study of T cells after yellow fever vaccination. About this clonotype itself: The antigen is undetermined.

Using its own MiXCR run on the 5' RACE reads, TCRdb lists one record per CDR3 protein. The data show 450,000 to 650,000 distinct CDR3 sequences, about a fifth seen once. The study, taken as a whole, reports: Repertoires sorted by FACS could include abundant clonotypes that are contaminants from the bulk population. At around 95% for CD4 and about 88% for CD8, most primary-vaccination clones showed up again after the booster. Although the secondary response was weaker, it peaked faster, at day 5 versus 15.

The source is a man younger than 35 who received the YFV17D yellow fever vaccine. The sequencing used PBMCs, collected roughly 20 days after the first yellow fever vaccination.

The CDR3 DNA sequence: TGTGCCACCGCAAGCGGGGGGGCCTCGAATGAGCAGTTCTTC. Encoded protein: CATASGGASNEQFF. This chain uses TRBV9 with TRBJ2-1, with TRBD2 identical over 10 bases. The trim removed 9 bases at V and 7 bases at J, leaving 10 bases unmatched. In germline, CDR1 is SGDLS, CDR2 YYNGEE. The CDR3 totals 14 residues.